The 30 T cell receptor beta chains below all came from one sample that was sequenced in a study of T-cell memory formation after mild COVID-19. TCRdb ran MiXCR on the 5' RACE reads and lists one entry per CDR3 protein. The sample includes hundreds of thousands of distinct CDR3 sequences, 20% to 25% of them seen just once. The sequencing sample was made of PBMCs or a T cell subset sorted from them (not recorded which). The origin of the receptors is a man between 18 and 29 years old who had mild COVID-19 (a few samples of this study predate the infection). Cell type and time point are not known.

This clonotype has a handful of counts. The CDR3 protein is CASSQERGAPYEQYF. CDR3 coding DNA: TGCGCCAGCAGCCAAGAACGGGGGGCCCCCTACGAGCAGTACTTC. The chain is built from TRBV4-1 and TRBJ2-7, with D perhaps TRBD2 (7 bases). This CDR3 has 15 residues. Trimming took 0 bases from V and 2 from J, leaving 11 bases between them. CDR1 MGHRA and CDR2 YSYEKL come from the germline V gene.

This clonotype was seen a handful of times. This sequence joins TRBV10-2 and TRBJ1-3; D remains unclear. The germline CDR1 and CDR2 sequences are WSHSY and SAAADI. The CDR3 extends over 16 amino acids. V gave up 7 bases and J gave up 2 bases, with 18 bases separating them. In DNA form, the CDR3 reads TGCGCCAGCACTCCTGGGTCCCCGGGTCCTGGAAACACCATATATTTT. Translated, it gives CASTPGSPGPGNTIYF.

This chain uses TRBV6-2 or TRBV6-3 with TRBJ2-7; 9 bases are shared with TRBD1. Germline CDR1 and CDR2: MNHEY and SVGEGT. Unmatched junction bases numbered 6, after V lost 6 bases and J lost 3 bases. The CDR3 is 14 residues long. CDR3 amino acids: CASRLQGAIYEQYV. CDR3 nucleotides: TGTGCCAGCAGATTACAGGGGGCGATCTACGAGCAGTACGTC.

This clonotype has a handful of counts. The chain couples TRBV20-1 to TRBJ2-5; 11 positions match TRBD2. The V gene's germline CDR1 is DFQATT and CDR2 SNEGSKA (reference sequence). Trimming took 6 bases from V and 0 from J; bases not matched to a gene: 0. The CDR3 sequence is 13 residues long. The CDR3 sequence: CSALAGDQETQYF. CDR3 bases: TGCAGTGCACTAGCGGGGGACCAAGAGACCCAGTACTTC.

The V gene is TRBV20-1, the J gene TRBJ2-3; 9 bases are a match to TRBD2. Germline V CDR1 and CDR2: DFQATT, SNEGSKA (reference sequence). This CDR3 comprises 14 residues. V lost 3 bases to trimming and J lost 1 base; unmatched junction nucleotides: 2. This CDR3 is CSASIAGGTDTQYF. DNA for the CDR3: TGCAGTGCTAGTATAGCGGGGGGCACAGATACGCAGTATTTT.

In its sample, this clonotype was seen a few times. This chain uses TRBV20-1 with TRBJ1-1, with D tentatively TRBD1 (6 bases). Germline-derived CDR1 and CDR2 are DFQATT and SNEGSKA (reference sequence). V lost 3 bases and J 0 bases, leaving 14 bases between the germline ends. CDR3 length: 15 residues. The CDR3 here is CSASAGHTMNTEAFF. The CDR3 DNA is TGCAGTGCTAGTGCGGGACATACTATGAACACTGAAGCTTTCTTT.

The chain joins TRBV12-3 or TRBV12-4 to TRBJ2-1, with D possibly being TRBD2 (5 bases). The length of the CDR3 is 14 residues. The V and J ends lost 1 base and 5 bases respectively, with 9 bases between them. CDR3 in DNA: TGTGCCAGCAGTTTAGATGGAGGAAACAATGAGCAGTTCTTC. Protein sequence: CASSLDGGNNEQFF.

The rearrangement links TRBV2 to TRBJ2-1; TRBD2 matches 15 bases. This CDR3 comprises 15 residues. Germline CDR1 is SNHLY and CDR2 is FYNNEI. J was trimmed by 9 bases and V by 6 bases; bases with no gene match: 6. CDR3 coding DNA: TGTGCCAGCAGCCCCGAGGGACTAGCGGGGGGTGAGCAGTTCTTC. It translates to CASSPEGLAGGEQFF.

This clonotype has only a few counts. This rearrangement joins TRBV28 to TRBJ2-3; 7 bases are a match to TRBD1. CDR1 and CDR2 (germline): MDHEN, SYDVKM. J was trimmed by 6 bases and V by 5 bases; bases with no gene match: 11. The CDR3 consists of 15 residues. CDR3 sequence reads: CASSQGGRERDTQYF. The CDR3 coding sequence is TGTGCCAGCAGTCAAGGGGGCAGGGAGAGGGATACGCAGTATTTT.

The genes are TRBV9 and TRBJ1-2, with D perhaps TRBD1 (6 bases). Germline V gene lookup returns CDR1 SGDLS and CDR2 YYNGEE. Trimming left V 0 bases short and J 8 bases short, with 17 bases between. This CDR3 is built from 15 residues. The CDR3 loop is CASSVGPGAISGYTF. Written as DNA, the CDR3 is TGTGCCAGCAGCGTAGGTCCGGGGGCTATATCAGGCTACACCTTC.

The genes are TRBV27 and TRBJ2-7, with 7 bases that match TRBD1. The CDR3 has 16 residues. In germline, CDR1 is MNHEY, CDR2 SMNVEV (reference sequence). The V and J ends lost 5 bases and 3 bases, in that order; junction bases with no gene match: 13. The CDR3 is CASSHTRLTGIYEQYF. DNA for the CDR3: TGTGCCAGCAGTCACACCCGACTGACAGGGATCTACGAGCAGTACTTC.

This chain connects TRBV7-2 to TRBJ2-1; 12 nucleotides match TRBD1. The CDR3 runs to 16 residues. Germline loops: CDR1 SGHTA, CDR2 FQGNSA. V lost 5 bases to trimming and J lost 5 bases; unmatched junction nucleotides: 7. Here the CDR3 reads CASSRRDRGPHNEQFF. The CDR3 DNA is TGTGCCAGCAGCAGACGGGACAGGGGGCCCCACAATGAGCAGTTCTTC.

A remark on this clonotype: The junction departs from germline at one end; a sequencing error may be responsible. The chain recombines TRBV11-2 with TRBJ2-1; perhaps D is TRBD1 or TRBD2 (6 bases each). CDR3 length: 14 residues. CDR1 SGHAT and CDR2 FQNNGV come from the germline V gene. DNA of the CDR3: TGTGCCAGCAGCTTTCCGGGGGCGAGGGGGACCCTGGACTTC. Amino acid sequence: CASSFPGARGTLDF. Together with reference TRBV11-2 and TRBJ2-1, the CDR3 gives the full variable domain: EAGVAQSPRYKIIEKRQSVAFWCNPISGHATLYWYQQILGQGPKLLIQFQNNGVVDDSQLPKDRFSAERLKGVDSTLKIQPAKLEDSAVYLCASSFPGARGTLDFGPGTRLTVL.

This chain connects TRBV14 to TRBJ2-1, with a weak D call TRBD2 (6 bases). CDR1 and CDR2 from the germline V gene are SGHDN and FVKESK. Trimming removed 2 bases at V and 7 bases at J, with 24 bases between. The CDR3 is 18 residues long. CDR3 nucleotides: TGTGCCAGCAGCCAATGGCCCGTCAGGGTAGGTGGAGGGAATGAGCAGTTCTTC. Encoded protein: CASSQWPVRVGGGNEQFF. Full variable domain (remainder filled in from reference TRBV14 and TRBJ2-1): EAGVTQFPSHSVIEKGQTVTLRCDPISGHDNLYWYRRVMGKEIKFLLHFVKESKQDESGMPNNRFLAERTGGTYSTLKVQPAELEDSGVYFCASSQWPVRVGGGNEQFFGPGTRLTVL.

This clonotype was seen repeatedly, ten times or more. The CDR3 is CASSLAGGTGQYV. The CDR3 DNA follows: TGTGCCAGCAGCTTGGCTGGCGGGACAGGTCAGTACGTC. The V gene is TRBV5-6, the J gene TRBJ2-7, with TRBD1 matching over 8 bases. V lost 0 bases to trimming and J lost 10 bases; unmatched junction nucleotides: 6. The CDR3 length is 13 residues. Germline V gene data show CDR1 as SGHDT and CDR2 as YYEEEE.

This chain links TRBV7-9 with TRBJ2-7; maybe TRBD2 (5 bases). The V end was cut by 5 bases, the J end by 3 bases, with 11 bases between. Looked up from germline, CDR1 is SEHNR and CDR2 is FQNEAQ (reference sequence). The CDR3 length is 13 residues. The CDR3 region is CASSSRTFYEQYF. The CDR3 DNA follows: TGTGCCAGCAGCAGCCGGACTTTCTACGAGCAGTACTTC.

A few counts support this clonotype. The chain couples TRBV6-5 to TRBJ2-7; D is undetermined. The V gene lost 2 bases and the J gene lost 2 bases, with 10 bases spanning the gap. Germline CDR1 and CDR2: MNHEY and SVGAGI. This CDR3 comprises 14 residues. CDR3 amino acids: CASSYGKGPYEQYF. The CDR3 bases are TGTGCCAGCAGTTACGGGAAGGGCCCCTACGAGCAGTACTTC.

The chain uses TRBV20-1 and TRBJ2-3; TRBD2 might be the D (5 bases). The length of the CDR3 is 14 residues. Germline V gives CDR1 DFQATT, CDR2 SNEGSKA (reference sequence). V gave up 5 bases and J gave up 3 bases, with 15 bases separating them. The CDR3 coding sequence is TGCAGTGCTGGCGACGGGAAGGGAACAGATACGCAGTATTTT. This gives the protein CSAGDGKGTDTQYF.

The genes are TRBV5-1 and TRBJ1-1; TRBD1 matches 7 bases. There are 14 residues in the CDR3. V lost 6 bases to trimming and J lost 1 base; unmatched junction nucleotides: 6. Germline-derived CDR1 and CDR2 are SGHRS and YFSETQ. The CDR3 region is CASKAGGKNTEAFF. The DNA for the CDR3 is TGCGCCAGCAAGGCAGGGGGGAAGAACACTGAAGCTTTCTTT.

The CDR3 sequence: CAISGGDRGAYTF. The DNA of the CDR3 is TGTGCCATCAGCGGCGGGGACAGAGGGGCCTACACCTTC. This chain connects TRBV10-3 to TRBJ1-2; 7 nucleotides line up with TRBD1. The CDR3 extends over 13 amino acids. Trimming took 6 bases from V and 10 from J; bases not matched to a gene: 11. Germline loops: CDR1 ENHRY, CDR2 SYGVKD.

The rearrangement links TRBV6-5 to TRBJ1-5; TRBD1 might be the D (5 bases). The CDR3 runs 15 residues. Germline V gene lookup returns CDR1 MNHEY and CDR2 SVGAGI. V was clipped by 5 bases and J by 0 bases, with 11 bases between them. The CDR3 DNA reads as TGTGCCAGCAGTGAACAGGCTTATAGCAATCAGCCCCAGCATTTT. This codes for CASSEQAYSNQPQHF.

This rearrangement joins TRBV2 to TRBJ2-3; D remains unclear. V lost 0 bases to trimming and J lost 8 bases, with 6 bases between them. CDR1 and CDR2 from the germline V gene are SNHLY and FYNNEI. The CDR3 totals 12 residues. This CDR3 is CASSEAPATQYF. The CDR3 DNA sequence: TGTGCCAGCAGTGAAGCCCCCGCTACGCAGTATTTT.

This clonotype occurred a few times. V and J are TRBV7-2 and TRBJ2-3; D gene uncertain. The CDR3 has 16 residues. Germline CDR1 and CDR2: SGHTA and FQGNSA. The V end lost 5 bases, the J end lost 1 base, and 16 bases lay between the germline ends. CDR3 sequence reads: CASSTLPSLRTDTQYF. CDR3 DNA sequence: TGTGCCAGCAGCACCCTTCCCTCGTTGCGCACAGATACGCAGTATTTT.

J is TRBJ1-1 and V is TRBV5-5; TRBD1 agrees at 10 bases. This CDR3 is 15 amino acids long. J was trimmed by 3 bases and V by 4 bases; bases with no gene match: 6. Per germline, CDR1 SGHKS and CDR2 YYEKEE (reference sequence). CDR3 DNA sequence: TGTGCCAGCAGCCTGGGGACAGGGGTCCACACTGAAGCTTTCTTT. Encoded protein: CASSLGTGVHTEAFF. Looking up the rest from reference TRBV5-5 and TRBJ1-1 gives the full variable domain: DAGVTQSPTHLIKTRGQQVTLRCSPISGHKSVSWYQQVLGQGPQFIFQYYEKEERGRGNFPDRFSARQFPNYSSELNVNALLLGDSALYLCASSLGTGVHTEAFFGQGTRLTVV.

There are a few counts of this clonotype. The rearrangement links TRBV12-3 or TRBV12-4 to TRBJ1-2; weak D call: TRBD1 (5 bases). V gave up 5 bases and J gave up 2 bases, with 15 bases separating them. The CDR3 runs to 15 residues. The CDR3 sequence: CASSPSYRGNYGYTF. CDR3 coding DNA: TGTGCCAGCAGTCCCTCTTACCGGGGCAACTATGGCTACACCTTC.

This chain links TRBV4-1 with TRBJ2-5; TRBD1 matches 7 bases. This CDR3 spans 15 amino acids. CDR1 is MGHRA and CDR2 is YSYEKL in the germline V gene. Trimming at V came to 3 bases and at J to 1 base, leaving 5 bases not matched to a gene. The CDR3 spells CASSHLWDSQETQYF. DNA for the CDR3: TGCGCCAGCAGCCACCTTTGGGACAGCCAAGAGACCCAGTACTTC.

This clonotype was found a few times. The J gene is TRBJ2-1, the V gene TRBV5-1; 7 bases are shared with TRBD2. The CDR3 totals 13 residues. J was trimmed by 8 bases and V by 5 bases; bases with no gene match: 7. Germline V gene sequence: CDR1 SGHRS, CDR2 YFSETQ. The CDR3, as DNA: TGCGCCAGCAGGCCGGGGGGAGTCGATGAGCAGTTCTTC. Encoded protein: CASRPGGVDEQFF.

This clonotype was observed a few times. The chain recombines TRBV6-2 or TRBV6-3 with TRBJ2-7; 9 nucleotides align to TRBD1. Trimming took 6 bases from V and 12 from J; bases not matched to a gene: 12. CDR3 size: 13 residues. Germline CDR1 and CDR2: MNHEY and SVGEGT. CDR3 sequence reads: CASSPSVDRGMYF. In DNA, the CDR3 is TGTGCCAGCAGCCCTTCCGTGGACAGGGGTATGTACTTC.

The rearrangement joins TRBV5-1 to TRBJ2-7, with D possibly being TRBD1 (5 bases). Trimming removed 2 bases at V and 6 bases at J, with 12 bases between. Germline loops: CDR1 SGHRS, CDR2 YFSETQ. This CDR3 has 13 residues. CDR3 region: CASSFAGAGEQYV. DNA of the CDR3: TGCGCCAGCAGCTTCGCTGGGGCAGGCGAGCAGTACGTC.

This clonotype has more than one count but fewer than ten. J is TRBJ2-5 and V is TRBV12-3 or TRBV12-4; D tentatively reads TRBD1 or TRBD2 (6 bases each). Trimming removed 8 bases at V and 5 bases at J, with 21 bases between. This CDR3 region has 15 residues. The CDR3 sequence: CASSRGVSLRETQYF. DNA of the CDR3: TGTGCCAGCTCGAGGGGGGTTTCTCTCCGGGAGACCCAGTACTTC.